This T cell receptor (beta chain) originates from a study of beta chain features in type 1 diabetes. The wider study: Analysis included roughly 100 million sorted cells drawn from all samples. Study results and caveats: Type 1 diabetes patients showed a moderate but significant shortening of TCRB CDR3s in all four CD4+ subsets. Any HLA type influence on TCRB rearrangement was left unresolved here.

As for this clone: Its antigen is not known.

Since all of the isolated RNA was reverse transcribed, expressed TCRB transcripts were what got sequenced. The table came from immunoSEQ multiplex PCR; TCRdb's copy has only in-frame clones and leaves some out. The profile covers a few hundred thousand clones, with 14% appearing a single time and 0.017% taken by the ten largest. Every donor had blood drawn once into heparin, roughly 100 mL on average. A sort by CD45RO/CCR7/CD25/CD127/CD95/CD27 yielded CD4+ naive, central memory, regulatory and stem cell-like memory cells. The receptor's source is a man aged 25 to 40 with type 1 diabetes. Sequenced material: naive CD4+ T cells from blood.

The CDR3 DNA sequence: TGTGCCAGCTCGGCGGGGGGGAACACTGAAGCTTTCTTT. This codes for CASSAGGNTEAFF. V is TRBV18 and J is TRBJ1-1; D is possibly TRBD1 (5 bases). CDR1 KGHSH and CDR2 LQKENI come from the germline V gene. Trimming pared 6 bases from V and 1 base from J, leaving 9 bases between. The CDR3 totals 13 residues.